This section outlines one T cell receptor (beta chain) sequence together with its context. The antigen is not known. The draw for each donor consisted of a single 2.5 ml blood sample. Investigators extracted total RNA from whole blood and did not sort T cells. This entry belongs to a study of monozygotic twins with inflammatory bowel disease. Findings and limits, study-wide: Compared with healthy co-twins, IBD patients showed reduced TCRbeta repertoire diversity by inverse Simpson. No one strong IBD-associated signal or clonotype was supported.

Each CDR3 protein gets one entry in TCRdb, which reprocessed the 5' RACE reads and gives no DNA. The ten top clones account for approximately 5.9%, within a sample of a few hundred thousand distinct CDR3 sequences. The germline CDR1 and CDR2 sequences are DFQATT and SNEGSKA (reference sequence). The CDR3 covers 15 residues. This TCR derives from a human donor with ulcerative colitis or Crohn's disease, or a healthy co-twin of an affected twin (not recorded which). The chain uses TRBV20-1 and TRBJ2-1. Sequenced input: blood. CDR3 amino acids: CSARDLERGLNEQFF.